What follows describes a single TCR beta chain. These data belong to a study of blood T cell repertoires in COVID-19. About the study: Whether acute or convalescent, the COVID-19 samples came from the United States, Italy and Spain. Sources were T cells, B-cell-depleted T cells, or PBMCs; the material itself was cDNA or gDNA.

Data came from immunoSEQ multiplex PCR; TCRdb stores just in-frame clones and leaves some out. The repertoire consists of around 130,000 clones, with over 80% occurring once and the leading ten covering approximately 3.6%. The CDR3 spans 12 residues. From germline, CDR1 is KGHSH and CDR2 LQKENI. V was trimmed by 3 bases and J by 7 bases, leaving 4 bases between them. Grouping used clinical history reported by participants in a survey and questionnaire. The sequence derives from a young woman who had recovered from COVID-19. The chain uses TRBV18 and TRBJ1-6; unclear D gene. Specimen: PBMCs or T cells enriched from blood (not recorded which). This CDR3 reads CASSPRNSPLHF. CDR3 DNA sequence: TGTGCCAGCTCACCGAGGAATTCACCCCTCCACTTT.